This T cell receptor (beta chain) comes out of a study of blood T cell repertoires in COVID-19 (TCRdb year 2020). About the investigation overall: Samples from collaborators originated in the United States, Italy and Spain and spanned both the acute and convalescent phases of COVID-19. Subjects who had been exposed to COVID-19, were actively infected with it, or had recovered from it provided the deeply sampled blood TCRbeta repertoires that made up the dataset. A de-identified subject ID, COVID-19 status, age in years and sex were almost always included in the sample metadata. Where available, HLA class I and class II types were taken from metadata supplied by the sample provider and were not determined by assay-based typing. The prospective study material was composed of cDNA or gDNA derived from T cells, B-cell-depleted T cells, or PBMCs. The samples were drawn from two sources: the first 160 participants of the ongoing ImmuneRACE study, and 1,254 subjects contributed by 6 global collaborators. The repertoires were released in a freely available public database meant as a resource for research on the immune response to SARS-CoV-2. Summary of the overall study and its limitations: How much clinical and demographic metadata was included differed by source and by participant, and the metadata was provided uncurated.

At one collaborating source in Seattle, patients were enrolled during active infection and were followed longitudinally through the course of disease. Collaborating institutions collected whole blood in K2EDTA tubes following their own protocols. For TCRbeta analysis, collaborators shipped samples in one of three forms: frozen whole blood, isolated PBMCs, or DNA extracted from either of those sample types. TCRbeta CDR3 regions were amplified from genomic DNA using the immunoSEQ Assay, a bias-controlled multiplex PCR. In the paper's pipeline: Nucleated cell counts per sample were estimated from amplification of reference gene primers within the assay. To quantify the absolute abundance of each unique TCRbeta CDR3 rearrangement, sequence reads were collapsed and filtered. Productive Simpson clonality was computed per sample as the square root of Simpson's diversity index over productive rearrangements. Here the immuneACCESS table is served through TCRdb, limited to in-frame sequences with V and J called. Missing clones are a known gap in these copies; in checked studies unresolved V genes cover under half, and the rest lacks a known reason. The DNA was the basis for D and trimming; V, J and clone size are from that table. This sample holds about 480,000 clones; approximately 89% were observed only once. Together, the top ten hold 0.75% to 0.9% of the sample.

Of note for this clone: The target of this receptor is not known. The sample holds no much larger clone one base away, and base qualities are not on file.

Taken from the germline V gene, the CDR1 and CDR2 loops are SGHAT and FQNNGV. Measured from the cysteine to the phenylalanine, the CDR3 is 13 residues long. CDR3 DNA is the only sequence kept; it has 39 bases, read in frame from the first base. V drops 11 bases and J drops 3 bases, leaving 16 bases in between. The sample taken for sequencing was peripheral blood. Here the chain combines TRBV11-2 and TRBJ1-1, with TRBD1 tentatively as D gene (6 bases match). This TCR was recovered from a man younger than 35 with COVID-19, enrolled during active disease. The base sequence is TGTGCCTCCAGGGGAAGGGAGTACACTGAAGCTTTCTTT. This encodes CASRGREYTEAFF.